The present TCR beta chain was sequenced within a study of siplizumab effects on memory and regulatory T cells. Study-level results: The mapping of alloreactive clones to unstimulated subsets covered only a minor fraction of them. Most proliferating CD4+ or CD8+ clones, roughly 75-96%, had no naive or memory assignment. The alloresponse seemed to draw substantially on naive T cells, which appeared more diverse than memory cells.

In each sample, approximately 100,000 TCR templates were assayed. The method was immunoSEQ multiplex PCR; TCRdb's version includes in-frame clones alone and lacks a portion of them. The sample records about 100,000 clones, roughly 92% being singletons. Details on this clone: Its antigen remains unknown.

The CDR3 spans 15 residues. Germline-derived CDR1 and CDR2 are KGHSH and LQKENI. With 3 bases removed from V and 4 bases from J, the gap between germline ends came to 14 bases. The gene calls are TRBV18 and TRBJ2-3, with D uncertain. The sequencing sample was made of Tregs sorted from blood. This TCR derives from a human donor in good health. This CDR3 reads CASSPVKVRADTQYF. CDR3 sequence (DNA): TGTGCCAGCTCACCTGTGAAGGTTAGGGCAGATACGCAGTATTTT.